The T cell receptor beta chain described here comes from a study of response to subunit inactivated influenza vaccine. This clonotype occurred many times. The CDR3 consists of 13 residues. The germline V gene has CDR1 SGHTA and CDR2 FQGNSA. V lost 5 bases and J lost 6; bases outside the gene matches: 6. MiXCR, applied by TCRdb to the RT-PCR reads, yields one record per CDR3 protein. The sample contains approximately 500,000 distinct CDR3 sequences, approximately 24% of which appear only once. This sample also belongs to another study, concerning T cells expressing NK-cell markers. That source reports: The cDNA for TCR beta came from 5'RACE template switching with UMIs.

This sequence originates from a man aged 50 to 59 who received an inactivated influenza vaccine. This chain joins TRBV7-2 and TRBJ2-7; 8 bases fit TRBD2. Sequencing used CD4+ T cells sorted from PBMCs, obtained 11 to 12 days after vaccination. CDR3 nucleotides: TGTGCCAGCAGCCGAGGACTAGCCCTCGAGCAGTACTTC. Its protein product is CASSRGLALEQYF.